These T cell receptor beta chains were read from a single sample in a study of neurological immune-mediated disorders. TCRdb re-called the 5' RACE reads with MiXCR, one entry per CDR3 protein. The sample contains roughly 41,000 distinct CDR3 sequences, 1.9% of which appear only once. The sequenced material came from PBMCs. Receptors originate from a woman in her thirties or forties with multiple sclerosis. CDR3s include the opening cysteine and the closing phenylalanine or tryptophan. The order of the fields is clone size, J gene, V gene, D gene, CDR3 DNA, CDR3 protein. A D gene is named only where the DNA matches it firmly. Size tells how often a clone was seen (once, few, many) or the class of an expanded clone, and some rows leave it out.

size: many
J: TRBJ2-4
V: TRBV10-3
D: -
DNA: TGTGCCATCAGTGATCCGTTAGCCAAAAACATTCAGTACTTC
CDR3: CAISDPLAKNIQYF

size: many
J: TRBJ2-5
V: TRBV5-1
D: -
DNA: TGCGCCAGCAGCTTGGCCGTGGGTAGCGGCCAAGAGACCCAGTACTTC
CDR3: CASSLAVGSGQETQYF

size: many
J: TRBJ2-1
V: TRBV7-9
D: -
DNA: TGTGCCAGCAGCTTACAGGGAAATGACAATGAGCAGTTCTTC
CDR3: CASSLQGNDNEQFF

size: many
J: TRBJ2-1
V: TRBV2
D: TRBD2
DNA: TGTGCCAGCAGTGCGACTAGCGGGGGGTCCTACAATGAGCAGTTCTTC
CDR3: CASSATSGGSYNEQFF

size: many
J: TRBJ2-7
V: TRBV3-1
D: TRBD2
DNA: TGTGCCAGCAGCCAGGCAATAGGACTAGCGGGCGAGCAGTACTTC
CDR3: CASSQAIGLAGEQYF

size: -
J: TRBJ2-1
V: TRBV6-1
D: -
DNA: TGTGCCAGCAGTGAGAGTCCCTCCTACAATGAGCAGTTCTTC
CDR3: CASSESPSYNEQFF

size: many
J: TRBJ1-2
V: TRBV7-9
D: -
DNA: TGTGCCAGCAGCTCTGGAAGACAGCGTTCATTTAACTATGGCTACACCTTC
CDR3: CASSSGRQRSFNYGYTF

size: many
J: TRBJ2-3
V: TRBV5-1
D: -
DNA: TGCGCCAGCAGCAAGGATCCCACAGATACGCAGTATTTT
CDR3: CASSKDPTDTQYF

size: many
J: TRBJ1-5
V: TRBV2
D: -
DNA: TGTGCCAGCAGTGTGACTAGCAATCAGCCCCAGCATTTT
CDR3: CASSVTSNQPQHF

size: many
J: TRBJ2-4
V: TRBV20-1
D: TRBD1
DNA: TGCAGTGCCCGTCCCGGGACAGGGGAAGGGGCCAAAAACATTCAGTACTTC
CDR3: CSARPGTGEGAKNIQYF

size: many
J: TRBJ2-2
V: TRBV5-1
D: -
DNA: TGCGCCAGCAGCCAGGACAGACCGAACACCGGGGAGCTGTTTTTT
CDR3: CASSQDRPNTGELFF

size: many
J: TRBJ2-2
V: TRBV4-1
D: TRBD2
DNA: TGCGCCAGCAGCCGCCCCAGGGGTAGCGGGGCCCTACCCGGGGAGCTGTTTTTT
CDR3: CASSRPRGSGALPGELFF

size: many
J: TRBJ2-4
V: TRBV20-1
D: -
DNA: TGCAGTGCTACCCCGGCACTAGCCAAAAACATTCAGTACTTC
CDR3: CSATPALAKNIQYF

size: many
J: TRBJ2-7
V: TRBV20-1
D: TRBD1
DNA: TGCAGTGCAAGGGACAGGGGATGGAACTACGAGCAGTACTTC
CDR3: CSARDRGWNYEQYF

size: many
J: TRBJ2-3
V: TRBV10-3
D: -
DNA: TGTGCCATCAGTGAGTCTGGTTTTCCGGGGACGCCCCCTAGCACAGATACGCAGTATTTT
CDR3: CAISESGFPGTPPSTDTQYF

size: many
J: TRBJ1-1
V: TRBV2
D: TRBD1
DNA: TGTGCCAGCAGCGGGGTGGTTGGACAGGGGGAAGCTTTCTTT
CDR3: CASSGVVGQGEAFF

size: many
J: TRBJ2-7
V: TRBV12-3/TRBV12-4
D: -
DNA: TGTGCCAGCAGCCCCGGGGGCTACGAGCAGTACTTC
CDR3: CASSPGGYEQYF

size: many
J: TRBJ2-7
V: TRBV18
D: -
DNA: TGTGCCAGCTCACCACGGCTTAGCTCCTACGAGCAGTACTTC
CDR3: CASSPRLSSYEQYF

size: many
J: TRBJ2-7
V: TRBV20-1
D: TRBD2
DNA: TGCAGTGCTTTCACCACCGGGACTAGCGGGGAGGAGCAGTACTTC
CDR3: CSAFTTGTSGEEQYF

size: many
J: TRBJ2-4
V: TRBV7-9
D: TRBD1
DNA: TGTGCCACTGCAGAGGGGGCGGGAAACATTCAGTACTTC
CDR3: CATAEGAGNIQYF

size: many
J: TRBJ2-2
V: TRBV4-1
D: -
DNA: TGCGCCAGCAGCCAAGAGGACTCGGTCGGGGAGCTGTTTTTT
CDR3: CASSQEDSVGELFF

size: many
J: TRBJ2-3
V: TRBV5-6
D: TRBD1
DNA: TGTGCCAGCAGCCGGACAGGGTCGGATACGCAGTATTTT
CDR3: CASSRTGSDTQYF

size: many
J: TRBJ2-2
V: TRBV5-1
D: -
DNA: TGCGCCAGCAGCTTGGTTGGGGGCGCTGGAACCGGGGAGCTGTTTTTT
CDR3: CASSLVGGAGTGELFF

size: many
J: TRBJ2-1
V: TRBV7-2
D: -
DNA: TGTGCCAGCAGCCCCTCCCGGGCGAGCTCCTACAATGAGCAGTTCTTC
CDR3: CASSPSRASSYNEQFF

size: many
J: TRBJ1-2
V: TRBV5-1
D: -
DNA: TGCGCCAGCAGCTTGGACCGCTATGGCTACACCTTC
CDR3: CASSLDRYGYTF

size: many
J: TRBJ2-7
V: TRBV4-1
D: TRBD1
DNA: TGCGCCAGCAGCCAAGTTTCGGCCGGGACAGGGTACGAGCAGTACTTC
CDR3: CASSQVSAGTGYEQYF

size: many
J: TRBJ2-7
V: TRBV9
D: TRBD2
DNA: TGTGCCAGCAGCGCCCAGGGACTAGCCTACGAGCAGTACTTC
CDR3: CASSAQGLAYEQYF

size: many
J: TRBJ2-3
V: TRBV5-1
D: TRBD1
DNA: TGCGCCAGCGGGACAGGGTTTCCAGATACGCAGTATTTT
CDR3: CASGTGFPDTQYF

size: many
J: TRBJ2-7
V: TRBV18
D: TRBD1
DNA: TGTGCCAGCTCACAAGATCGGGACAGTAACTACGAGCAGTACTTC
CDR3: CASSQDRDSNYEQYF

size: many
J: TRBJ1-3
V: TRBV7-8
D: -
DNA: TGTGCCAGCAGCTTAGAGGCCTCTGGAAACACCATATATTTT
CDR3: CASSLEASGNTIYF

size: many
J: TRBJ2-2
V: TRBV5-1
D: TRBD2
DNA: TGCGCCAGCAGCCCCCGGACTAGCGGGGGCACCGGGGAGCTGTTTTTT
CDR3: CASSPRTSGGTGELFF

size: many
J: TRBJ1-1
V: TRBV7-8
D: -
DNA: TGTGCCAGCAGCCGGTCGGTGGGGAACACTGAAGCTTTCTTT
CDR3: CASSRSVGNTEAFF

size: many
J: TRBJ2-3
V: TRBV15
D: TRBD2
DNA: TGTGCCACCAGCGCCCGAGCGGGGGGGCCGGGATTAACGTTTGGTACGCAGTATTTT
CDR3: CATSARAGGPGLTFGTQYF

size: many
J: TRBJ2-7
V: TRBV5-5
D: TRBD1
DNA: TGTGCCAGCAGCTTGTTGGACAGGGCCCACGAGCAGTACTTC
CDR3: CASSLLDRAHEQYF

size: medium-sized
J: TRBJ2-3
V: TRBV20-1
D: TRBD1
DNA: TGCAGTGCTTATGAGGGACAGGGGGCCACAGATACGCAGTATTTT
CDR3: CSAYEGQGATDTQYF

size: many
J: TRBJ2-5
V: TRBV3-1
D: TRBD2
DNA: TGTGCCAGCAGCCAGACTAGCGGGGGCTTGACCCAGTACTTC
CDR3: CASSQTSGGLTQYF

size: many
J: TRBJ2-7
V: TRBV12-3/TRBV12-4
D: TRBD1
DNA: TGTGCCAGCACCCGGACAGGGTCCCATTACGAGCAGTACTTC
CDR3: CASTRTGSHYEQYF

size: many
J: TRBJ1-2
V: TRBV25-1
D: -
DNA: TGTGCCAGCAGTGAAGGGGTTGGAGGCTACACCTTC
CDR3: CASSEGVGGYTF

size: many
J: TRBJ2-7
V: TRBV3-1
D: -
DNA: TGTGCCAGCAGCCGAGGGTGGGGTGTCTCCTACGAGCAGTACTTC
CDR3: CASSRGWGVSYEQYF

size: many
J: TRBJ2-3
V: TRBV7-9
D: -
DNA: TGTGCCAGCAGCCCCGGGGGGCTGGCAGATACGCAGTATTTT
CDR3: CASSPGGLADTQYF

size: many
J: TRBJ2-7
V: TRBV10-3
D: -
DNA: TGTGCCATCAAGGACAACGTTAGGCAGTACTTC
CDR3: CAIKDNVRQYF

size: many
J: TRBJ2-7
V: TRBV20-1
D: -
DNA: TGCAGTGCTAGTACCGTCTCCTACGAGCAGTACTTC
CDR3: CSASTVSYEQYF